The next 25 T cell receptor beta chains were all read from a single sample in a study of molecular identifiers for immune sequencing clone quantification. TCRdb fed the PCR reads into MiXCR, producing one record per CDR3 protein. The sample lists under 650,000 distinct CDR3 sequences; 15% to 20% were seen once. The sequencing sample was made of naive CD8+ T cells from blood, with Jurkat cell RNA spiked in. The sample's subset: FACS-sorted CD8+CD4-CCR7+CD45RA+ naive T cells. The receptor set was obtained from a human donor in good health. Some libraries in this study had Jurkat cell RNA spiked in.

This clonotype was detected a few times. The chain has TRBV11-2 and TRBJ2-4; D possibly corresponds to TRBD2 (6 bases). Deletions cut 1 base from V and 8 bases from J, with 12 bases between. CDR1 and CDR2 (germline): SGHAT, FQNNGV. The CDR3 has 14 residues. The CDR3 spells CASSLGLGGDIQYF. The CDR3 coding sequence is TGTGCCAGCAGCTTAGGGCTCGGAGGGGACATTCAGTACTTC.

On this clonotype itself: Being one base from a much bigger clone, this may be a read error. This chain joins TRBV28 and TRBJ1-2, with TRBD1 as a possible D gene (5 bases). Trimming took 3 bases from V and 6 from J, leaving 11 bases between them. Germline V CDR1 and CDR2: MDHEN, SYDVKM. The length of the CDR3 is 13 residues. CDR3 in amino acids: CASSLAGSDGYTF. CDR3 DNA: TGTGCCAGCAGTTTGGCAGGGTCGGATGGCTACACCTTC.

In its sample, this clonotype was seen a few times. The chain links TRBV6-5 to TRBJ1-5, with 7 bases lining up with TRBD1. Germline-derived CDR1 and CDR2 are MNHEY and SVGAGI. The length of the CDR3 is 18 residues. V lost 6 bases and J lost 2; bases outside the gene matches: 16. In DNA, the CDR3 is TGTGCCAGCAGGCCCGGGACAGCCCAGGGTGGGGGCAATCAGCCCCAGCATTTT. This codes for CASRPGTAQGGGNQPQHF.

Concerning this clonotype: A read error is possible here, since a much larger clone lies one base away. The chain uses TRBV12-3 or TRBV12-4 and TRBJ1-1; no firm D call. Between the trimmed V and J ends, which lost 7 bases and 3 bases, there was a span of 18 bases. There are 15 residues in the CDR3. DNA for the CDR3: TGTGCCAGCAATCCGGGGAGTGGGTTCGACACTGAAGCTTTCTTT. It encodes CASNPGSGFDTEAFF.

The genes are TRBV7-6 and TRBJ2-7, with a weak D call TRBD2 (5 bases). Trimming pared 5 bases from V and 4 bases from J, leaving 18 bases between. CDR3 length equals 15 residues. Germline assignment: CDR1 SGHVS and CDR2 FNYEAQ. The CDR3 DNA sequence: TGTGCCAGCAGCCTCAAAGCGGAGACCACGTACGAGCAGTACTTC. Amino acids: CASSLKAETTYEQYF.

The sample holds a few counts of this clonotype. The CDR3 DNA is TGTGCCAGCAGCGAAACCACTAGCGGGAGCTCCTACGAGCAGTACTTC. This gives the protein CASSETTSGSSYEQYF. The rearrangement joins TRBV3-1 to TRBJ2-7, with TRBD2 matching over 11 bases. The germline CDR1 and CDR2 sequences are LGHDT and YNNKEL (reference sequence). CDR3 length: 16 residues. With 5 bases clipped from V and 0 bases from J, the junction kept 6 bases outside the gene matches.

With respect to this clonotype: Possible read error: a much larger clone is one base away. The rearrangement links TRBV11-2 to TRBJ2-1, with D unresolved. Germline CDR1 SGHAT, CDR2 FQNNGV. This CDR3 region has 13 residues. DNA for the CDR3: TGTGCCAGCAGCGGGGTTCTTTACAATGAGCAGTCCTTC. Translation gives CASSGVLYNEQSF. Drawing the rest from reference TRBV11-2 and TRBJ2-1, the complete variable domain is EAGVAQSPRYKIIEKRQSVAFWCNPISGHATLYWYQQILGQGPKLLIQFQNNGVVDDSQLPKDRFSAERLKGVDSTLKIQPAKLEDSAVYLCASSGVLYNEQSFGPGTRLTVL.

This clonotype was seen at least ten times. The chain couples TRBV4-3 to TRBJ2-5; 8 positions match TRBD2. The CDR3 is 19 residues long. From germline, CDR1 is LGHNA and CDR2 YSLEER. J was trimmed by 5 bases and V by 1 base; bases with no gene match: 18. CDR3 coding DNA: TGCGCCAGCAGCCAAGCCCTAGTTCGAGCGGGAGCGGCCGTGGAGACCCAGTACTTC. This encodes CASSQALVRAGAAVETQYF.

This clonotype was seen many times. The chain uses TRBV7-2 and TRBJ1-4; D possibly corresponds to TRBD1 (5 bases). CDR3 length: 15 amino acids. The V gene's germline CDR1 is SGHTA and CDR2 FQGNSA. Between the trimmed V and J ends, which lost 3 bases and 4 bases, there was a span of 12 bases. CDR3 loop: CASSFGYGGNEKLFF. In nucleotides, the CDR3 is TGTGCCAGCAGCTTCGGTTACGGGGGTAATGAAAAACTGTTTTTT.

This clonotype occurred a few times. The chain employs TRBV9 and TRBJ2-6; D not resolved. Trimming removed 0 bases at V and 2 bases at J, with 3 bases between. Per the germline V gene, CDR1 is SGDLS and CDR2 is YYNGEE. This CDR3 spans 14 amino acids. CDR3 in amino acids: CASSVGAGANVLTF. In nucleotides, the CDR3 is TGTGCCAGCAGCGTAGGGGCTGGGGCCAACGTCCTGACTTTC.

This clonotype has a count of ten or more. DNA for the CDR3: TGCAGTGCTACGCGTTACAGGGGCATGGCAGATACGCAGTATTTT. Protein: CSATRYRGMADTQYF. The chain joins TRBV20-1 to TRBJ2-3, with TRBD1 identical over 7 bases. Per the germline V gene, CDR1 is DFQATT and CDR2 is SNEGSKA (reference sequence). CDR3 size: 15 residues. V lost 4 bases, J lost 4 bases, and 11 bases stayed unmatched.

Ten or more counts support this clonotype. The CDR3 sequence is CASAMGQGSYEQYF. In nucleotides, the CDR3 is TGTGCCAGCGCCATGGGACAGGGCTCCTACGAGCAGTACTTC. The chain links TRBV6-5 to TRBJ2-7, with 9 nucleotides matching TRBD1. With V trimmed by 8 bases and J by 0 bases, 5 bases remained unmatched. This CDR3 is 14 amino acids long. Germline V gives CDR1 MNHEY, CDR2 SVGAGI.

This clonotype was seen ten or more times. The chain combines TRBV14 with TRBJ2-7; 8 nucleotides match TRBD2. There are 12 residues in the CDR3. Trimming took 5 bases from V and 9 from J; bases not matched to a gene: 6. The germline V gene has CDR1 SGHDN and CDR2 FVKESK. The CDR3 DNA reads as TGTGCCAGCAGCAGGACGGGGACTAGGCAGTACTTC. Encoded protein: CASSRTGTRQYF.

The sample holds many counts of this clonotype. V usage is TRBV11-2 and J usage is TRBJ2-1; D may be TRBD2 (6 bases). CDR1 and CDR2 (germline): SGHAT, FQNNGV. This CDR3 has 16 amino acids. Between the trimmed V and J ends, which lost 0 bases and 3 bases, there was a span of 12 bases. CDR3 loop: CASSLDGTFSYNEQFF. As DNA, the CDR3 is TGTGCCAGCAGCTTAGATGGGACTTTCAGCTACAATGAGCAGTTCTTC.

With regard to this clonotype: A clone one base away is much larger, so this may be a read error. The chain links TRBV14 to TRBJ2-2; weak D call: TRBD2 (6 bases). Germline lookup yields CDR1 SGHDN and CDR2 FVKESK. CDR3 length equals 16 residues. CDR3 coding DNA: TGTGCCAGCGGCCAAGATACAGCGGGTTTCACCGGGGAGCTGTTTTTT. Translated: CASGQDTAGFTGELFF.

As regards this clonotype: The junction and the germline gene differ at one end; a read error may be behind it. The chain employs TRBV20-1 and TRBJ2-4, with D tentatively TRBD2 (7 bases). The germline V gene encodes CDR1 DFQATT and CDR2 SNEGSKA (reference sequence). The CDR3 is made up of 16 amino acids. The CDR3 nucleotides read TGCAGGGCTAGAGATCGGGGGGCAGCCTCTACAAACATTCGGTACTTC. It yields the protein CRARDRGAASTNIRYF.

The chain couples TRBV7-2 to TRBJ2-1, with D perhaps TRBD2 (7 bases). CDR1 is SGHTA, CDR2 FQGNSA, per germline. V shed 7 bases and J shed 4 bases, with 20 bases lying between them. The length of the CDR3 is 16 residues. CDR3 DNA: TGTGCCAGCACTAGGGGGGGGGGGGCCGAGTACAATGAGCAGTTCTTC. Residues: CASTRGGGAEYNEQFF.

This clonotype showed up many times. V gene TRBV7-9 combines with J gene TRBJ2-5; TRBD2 aligns across 7 bases. Germline V gives CDR1 SEHNR, CDR2 FQNEAQ (reference sequence). This CDR3 comprises 15 residues. V shed 4 bases and J 3 bases; nucleotides not matched to a gene: 8. The CDR3 bases are TGTGCCAGCAGCTCCACTGAGACTAGCAAAGAGACCCAGTACTTC. It specifies CASSSTETSKETQYF.

Concerning this clonotype: A much larger clone lies a single base off, so this may be a read error. Since the CDR3 does not end with the conserved phenylalanine or tryptophan, this likely comes from a read error. The CDR3 loop is CASSYSITGVSSIGELFS. The CDR3, as DNA: TGTGCCAGCAGTTACTCGATTACTGGTGTTTCGTCCATTGGGGAGCTGTTTTCT. The V and J genes are TRBV6-2 or TRBV6-3 and TRBJ2-2; D gene unclear. Trimming took 0 bases from V and 8 from J, leaving 22 bases between them. There are 18 residues in the CDR3. Germline V gene lookup returns CDR1 MNHEY and CDR2 SVGEGT.

This clonotype was detected only a few times. The rearrangement links TRBV30 to TRBJ1-1, with D possibly matching TRBD1 (5 bases). V shed 5 bases and J shed 6 bases, with 16 bases lying between them. The V gene's germline CDR1 is GTSNPN and CDR2 SVGIG (reference sequence). The CDR3 totals 13 residues. The CDR3: CAWDPSGASEAFF. DNA of the CDR3: TGTGCCTGGGACCCAAGTGGGGCCTCTGAAGCTTTCTTT.

This clonotype has a count of ten or more. The V and J genes are TRBV20-1 and TRBJ1-5, with 10 bases identical to TRBD1. The CDR3 loop spans 15 amino acids. Germline CDR1 is DFQATT and CDR2 is SNEGSKA (reference sequence). Germline trimming cut 0 bases from V and 6 bases from J; bases unmatched to any gene: 5. CDR3 amino acids: CSARESDRGFQPQHF. The CDR3 region has the DNA TGCAGTGCTAGAGAATCGGACAGGGGGTTTCAGCCCCAGCATTTT.

A few counts support this clonotype. The chain links TRBV9 to TRBJ2-7; no definite D call. Looked up from germline, CDR1 is SGDLS and CDR2 is YYNGEE. The ends were cut back, 0 bases at V and 0 bases at J, with 10 bases in the middle. CDR3 length: 15 amino acids. Here the CDR3 DNA reads TGTGCCAGCAGCGTAGAAAGTACCTTCTCCTACGAGCAGTACTTC. Translating it yields CASSVESTFSYEQYF. Looking up the rest from reference TRBV9 and TRBJ2-7 gives the full variable domain: DSGVTQTPKHLITATGQRVTLRCSPRSGDLSVYWYQQSLDQGLQFLIQYYNGEERAKGNILERFSAQQFPDLHSELNLSSLELGDSALYFCASSVESTFSYEQYFGPGTRLTVT.

This clonotype was counted at least ten times. The V call is TRBV29-1, the J call TRBJ1-1, with D perhaps TRBD1 (6 bases). V was trimmed by 5 bases and J by 2 bases, leaving 12 bases between them. The CDR3 is 13 amino acids. Germline V gene lookup returns CDR1 SQVTM and CDR2 ANQGSEA. In DNA, the CDR3 is TGCAGCGTTACGACAGGTTATAACACTGAAGCTTTCTTT. Its protein is CSVTTGYNTEAFF.

This clonotype showed up many times. The V and J genes are TRBV25-1 and TRBJ2-7; D perhaps matches TRBD2 (6 bases). The germline CDR1 and CDR2 sequences are MGHDK and SYGVNS. The CDR3 spans 15 residues. Deletions cut 3 bases from V and 0 bases from J, with 12 bases between. The CDR3 is CASSEWAGPSYEQYF. The CDR3 bases are TGTGCCAGCAGTGAGTGGGCGGGACCCTCCTACGAGCAGTACTTC.

With respect to this clonotype: A much larger clonotype is one base distant, so this may be a read error. The chain recombines TRBV19 with TRBJ1-5; D remains ambiguous. The germline V gene has CDR1 LNHDA and CDR2 SQIVND (reference sequence). The CDR3 runs to 13 residues. V lost 10 bases and J lost 7, with 17 bases in between. The CDR3 nucleotides read TGTGCCAATACCCTCCTTCCCAGCCAGCCCCAGCATTTT. Translation gives CANTLLPSQPQHF. The full variable domain, its missing parts supplied by reference TRBV19 and TRBJ1-5, is DGGITQSPKYLFRKEGQNVTLSCEQNLNHDAMYWYRQDPGQGLRLIYYSQIVNDFQKGDIAEGYSVSREKKESFPLTVTSAQKNPTAFYLCANTLLPSQPQHFGDGTRLSIL.